This TCR beta chain was captured by sequencing in a study of T-cell memory formation after mild COVID-19. MiXCR was run by TCRdb on the 5' RACE reads, yielding one entry per CDR3 protein. The sample includes a few hundred thousand distinct CDR3 sequences, 15% to 20% of them seen just once. V gave up 0 bases and J gave up 11 bases, with 22 bases separating them. Per germline, CDR1 LGHNA and CDR2 YNFKEQ. CDR3 length: 16 amino acids. This chain uses TRBV4-2 with TRBJ1-1; maybe TRBD1 (5 bases). The TCR originated in a man aged 18 to 29 who had mild COVID-19 (a few samples of this study predate the infection). Cell type and time point are not known. The sequenced sample was PBMCs or a T cell subset sorted from them (not recorded which). The CDR3 sequence: CASSQDRAGRALEAFF. The CDR3, as DNA: TGTGCCAGCAGCCAAGATCGGGCAGGGAGGGCCCTCGAGGCTTTCTTT.